A selection of T cell receptor beta chains follows, all from one sample in a study of T cell repertoires in cytomegalovirus infection. MiXCR was run by TCRdb on the reads, yielding one entry per CDR3 protein. The sample shows under 850,000 distinct CDR3 sequences, around 32% of them seen only once. Their antigens remain unidentified. Sequenced material: cultured PBMCs, taken from culture after CMV antigen stimulation. The receptor set was obtained from a human donor in good health (CMV status not recorded). Some clones in this sample may be carry-over from other donors' samples. Each CDR3 is given with its conserved first and last residue. Each record gives: V gene, clone size, J gene, D gene, CDR3 DNA, CDR3 protein. A D gene is named only where the DNA matches it firmly. Not every row has a clone size; where given, it reads once, few, many or a size class.

V: TRBV2; size: -; J: TRBJ2-5; D: TRBD1; DNA: TGTGCCAGCACCGAGGGGACAGAGCTTGTTGGGACCCAGTACTTC; CDR3: CASTEGTELVGTQYF
V: TRBV4-1; size: -; J: TRBJ2-3; D: -; DNA: TGCGCCAGCAGCCAAGAGCCTTTCACAGATACGCAGTATTTT; CDR3: CASSQEPFTDTQYF
V: TRBV4-3; size: -; J: TRBJ1-6; D: -; DNA: TGCGCCAGCAGCCAAAGAGTGGTAGGGCAGGGTGGAGGATCACCCCTCCACTTT; CDR3: CASSQRVVGQGGGSPLHF
V: TRBV15; size: -; J: TRBJ2-2; D: -; DNA: TGTGCCACCAGTCCGGCCGTAATCGGGGGCGCGGAGCTGTTTTTT; CDR3: CATSPAVIGGAELFF
V: TRBV12-3/TRBV12-4; size: -; J: TRBJ2-7; D: -; DNA: TGTGCCAGCAGTTTAAGAGCGCAGAACTCCTACGAGCAGTACTTC; CDR3: CASSLRAQNSYEQYF
V: TRBV29-1; size: -; J: TRBJ2-3; D: TRBD1; DNA: TGCAGCGTTGAAGCAGGGGGCCGTCCAGATACGCAGTATTTT; CDR3: CSVEAGGRPDTQYF
V: TRBV11-2; size: once; J: TRBJ2-1; D: TRBD2; DNA: TGTGCCAGCAGGTTCTTTGGACTAGCGGGATCCAATGAGCAGTTCTTC; CDR3: CASRFFGLAGSNEQFF
V: TRBV12-3/TRBV12-4; size: -; J: TRBJ1-2; D: -; DNA: TGTGCCAGCAGGCTTGACGGCTATGGCTACACCTTC; CDR3: CASRLDGYGYTF
V: TRBV15; size: -; J: TRBJ2-7; D: -; DNA: TGTGCCACCAGCCCTAGGAGCTCCTACGAGCAGTACTTC; CDR3: CATSPRSSYEQYF
V: TRBV7-9; size: few; J: TRBJ2-1; D: -; DNA: TGTGCCAGCAGCTTACTTCGACCAGAGCAGTTCTTC; CDR3: CASSLLRPEQFF
V: TRBV4-1; size: -; J: TRBJ1-3; D: -; DNA: TGCGCCAGCAGCCAAGAGGGAGGGCCCGGAAACACCATATATTTT; CDR3: CASSQEGGPGNTIYF
V: TRBV7-8; size: -; J: TRBJ1-3; D: -; DNA: TGTGCCAGCAGCTTAAAGACGGCTACCGAATCTGGAAACACCATATATTTT; CDR3: CASSLKTATESGNTIYF
V: TRBV12-3/TRBV12-4; size: few; J: TRBJ1-1; D: -; DNA: TGTGCCAGCAGTTCCCAGAGGGGGTACACTGAAGCTTTCTTT; CDR3: CASSSQRGYTEAFF
V: TRBV11-2; size: few; J: TRBJ2-7; D: TRBD2; DNA: TGTGCCAGCAGCTCCCGGGGGGGGGCGAACCACGAGCAGTACTTC; CDR3: CASSSRGGANHEQYF
V: TRBV11-2; size: -; J: TRBJ1-4; D: -; DNA: TGTGCCAGCAGCTTAGGAGCGGGACGGATTAATGAAAAACTGTTTTTT; CDR3: CASSLGAGRINEKLFF
V: TRBV20-1; size: -; J: TRBJ1-2; D: -; DNA: TGCAGTGCTAGAACCGGGACGGACTATGGCTACACCTTC; CDR3: CSARTGTDYGYTF
V: TRBV6-8; size: few; J: TRBJ2-3; D: -; DNA: TGTGCCAGCAGTTACCTGGGGGGGCTTGCGGATACGCAGTATTTT; CDR3: CASSYLGGLADTQYF
V: TRBV10-3; size: once; J: TRBJ2-1; D: TRBD2; DNA: TGTGCCATCAGTGGACTAGCGACTCCTTGGGGTGAGCAGTTCTTC; CDR3: CAISGLATPWGEQFF
V: TRBV7-2; size: -; J: TRBJ1-2; D: TRBD1; DNA: TGTGCCAGCAGCTTAGGAGTCACAGGGGGCGCTGGCTATGGCTACACCTTC; CDR3: CASSLGVTGGAGYGYTF
V: TRBV7-9; size: few; J: TRBJ1-6; D: TRBD1; DNA: TGTGCCAGCAGCTTAGGGACAGGAGGTCCCTATTCACCCCTCCACTTT; CDR3: CASSLGTGGPYSPLHF
V: TRBV30; size: -; J: TRBJ2-7; D: -; DNA: TGTGCCTGGACTGACGCGGCGGGACAGTACTTC; CDR3: CAWTDAAGQYF
V: TRBV2; size: -; J: TRBJ2-3; D: -; DNA: TGTGCCAGCAGAGCTGTAGCAGATACGCAGTATTTT; CDR3: CASRAVADTQYF
V: TRBV4-3; size: -; J: TRBJ1-4; D: -; DNA: TGCGCCAGCAGCCAAGATTTGGGTCCAGATGAAAAACTGTTTTTT; CDR3: CASSQDLGPDEKLFF
V: TRBV20-1; size: once; J: TRBJ1-2; D: TRBD1; DNA: TGCAGTGCTAGAACAGGGGAACCCTATGGCTACACCTTC; CDR3: CSARTGEPYGYTF
V: TRBV2; size: -; J: TRBJ2-1; D: TRBD2; DNA: TGTGCCAGCTTCGGACTAGCGGACATTTACAATGAGCAGTTCTTC; CDR3: CASFGLADIYNEQFF